The 30 T cell receptor beta chains given below trace back to one sample, sequenced in a study of CD8 T cells in ankylosing spondylitis. TCRdb independently ran MiXCR on the 5' RACE reads; one entry per CDR3 protein. The sample yields roughly 240,000 distinct CDR3 sequences, under 35% seen once. The sequencing sample was made of blood, either unsorted or a sorted T cell fraction (not recorded which). These receptors came from a male donor with ankylosing spondylitis or in good health (not recorded which).

This clonotype was observed a few times. The V gene is TRBV11-2, the J gene TRBJ2-2; weak D call: TRBD1 (6 bases). CDR3 length equals 16 residues. Per the germline V gene, CDR1 is SGHAT and CDR2 is FQNNGV. V shed 4 bases and J shed 2 bases, with 14 bases lying between them. For the CDR3, the DNA is TGTGCCAGCAGCTCGACAGGAGCCCTTAACACCGGGGAGCTGTTTTTT. Its protein is CASSSTGALNTGELFF.

V is TRBV15 and J is TRBJ2-5; D unresolved. The CDR3 covers 13 residues. V lost 0 bases to trimming and J lost 2 bases, with 4 bases between them. Germline loops: CDR1 LNHNV, CDR2 YYDKDF (reference sequence). CDR3 sequence: CATSRDLQETQYF. The DNA of the CDR3 is TGTGCCACCAGCAGAGATCTTCAAGAGACCCAGTACTTC.

Here the CDR3 reads CASSLVTGIRPYEQYF. The CDR3 DNA follows: TGTGCCAGCAGCTTAGTGACAGGGATCAGGCCCTACGAGCAGTACTTC. This chain uses TRBV11-2 with TRBJ2-7; 7 bases fit TRBD1. The germline V gene encodes CDR1 SGHAT and CDR2 FQNNGV. This CDR3 region has 16 residues. The V gene end was trimmed by 1 base and the J gene end by 2 bases; junction bases not matched to a gene: 8.

This chain uses TRBV27 with TRBJ2-1; D is undetermined. The CDR3 is made up of 15 amino acids. V was cut by 7 bases and J by 0 bases, with 13 bases left in between. The V gene's germline CDR1 is MNHEY and CDR2 SMNVEV (reference sequence). The CDR3 nucleotides are TGTGCCAGCACTAAACAGTTCAGCTCCTACAATGAGCAGTTCTTC. This gives the protein CASTKQFSSYNEQFF.

In its sample, this clonotype was seen a few times. The J gene is TRBJ2-3, the V gene TRBV7-8, with TRBD2 matching over 9 bases. Germline CDR1 is SGHVS and CDR2 is FQNEAQ. V trimming: 5 bases; J trimming: 6 bases; junction bases outside the gene matches: 15. The CDR3 has 17 residues. The DNA of the CDR3 is TGTGCCAGCAGCCCGCCCGGGGGACTAGCTGGGATGGATACGCAGTATTTT. This translates into CASSPPGGLAGMDTQYF.

V usage is TRBV14 and J usage is TRBJ1-2; no reliable D call. The CDR3 spans 12 residues. The germline V and J ends were trimmed by 5 bases and 4 bases, with 8 bases remaining between them. Germline V gene data show CDR1 as SGHDN and CDR2 as FVKESK. CDR3 bases: TGTGCCAGCAGCTTCCGATCCTATGGCTACACCTTC. Its protein is CASSFRSYGYTF.

The chain recombines TRBV6-1 with TRBJ1-1; 8 nucleotides match TRBD1. The CDR3 has 13 amino acids. Germline values: CDR1 MNHNS, CDR2 SASEGT. Unmatched junction bases numbered 5, after V lost 7 bases and J lost 4 bases. DNA for the CDR3: TGTGCCAGCACACCAACAGGGGGCACTGAAGCTTTCTTT. Residues: CASTPTGGTEAFF.

This clonotype has a count of ten or more. The rearrangement joins TRBV27 to TRBJ1-1; D is unresolved. Between the trimmed V and J ends, which lost 2 bases and 3 bases, there was a span of 10 bases. The V gene's germline CDR1 is MNHEY and CDR2 SMNVEV (reference sequence). This CDR3 contains 14 residues. CDR3 protein: CASSLRPTYTEAFF. CDR3 nucleotide sequence: TGTGCCAGCAGTTTACGGCCGACCTACACTGAAGCTTTCTTT.

The rearrangement uses TRBV12-3 or TRBV12-4 and TRBJ2-3, with D maybe TRBD1 (6 bases). The V end lost 7 bases, the J end lost 0 bases, and 20 bases lay between the germline ends. CDR3 size: 17 residues. CDR3 DNA: TGTGCCAGCAATGAGGGGGAGTGGGGCCTTAGCACAGATACGCAGTATTTT. Translated, it gives CASNEGEWGLSTDTQYF.

The CDR3 sequence is CASSSPWKTDTQYF. CDR3 in DNA: TGTGCCAGCAGCTCACCGTGGAAAACAGATACGCAGTATTTT. This chain uses TRBV7-8 with TRBJ2-3; D unclear. Deletions cut 4 bases from V and 3 bases from J, with 11 bases between. The CDR3 sequence is 14 residues long. CDR1 and CDR2 (germline): SGHVS, FQNEAQ.

This clonotype was seen at least ten times. The chain couples TRBV29-1 to TRBJ2-5, with TRBD2 as a possible D gene (6 bases). CDR1 is SQVTM and CDR2 is ANQGSEA in the germline V gene. CDR3 size: 11 residues. Trimming took 0 bases from V and 9 from J, leaving 8 bases between them. CDR3 loop: CSVEDGGSQYF. The CDR3 region has the DNA TGCAGCGTTGAAGACGGAGGGTCCCAGTACTTC. Complete variable domain (other parts from reference TRBV29-1 and TRBJ2-5): SAVISQKPSRDICQRGTSLTIQCQVDSQVTMMFWYRQQPGQSLTLIATANQGSEATYESGFVIDKFPISRPNLTFSTLTVSNMSPEDSSIYLCSVEDGGSQYFGPGTRLLVL.

In DNA, the CDR3 is TGTGCCAGCAGCTTAGCTATCCCGGACTGGACAGGATTGACTGAAGCTTTCTTT. As protein: CASSLAIPDWTGLTEAFF. V gene TRBV7-8 combines with J gene TRBJ1-1; 7 nucleotides line up with TRBD1. The CDR3 is 18 amino acids. V shed 0 bases, J shed 5 bases, and the junction held 15 bases outside the gene matches. Germline lookup yields CDR1 SGHVS and CDR2 FQNEAQ. Drawing the rest from reference TRBV7-8 and TRBJ1-1, the complete variable domain is GAGVSQSPRYKVAKRGQDVALRCDPISGHVSLFWYQQALGQGPEFLTYFQNEAQLDKSGLPSDRFFAERPEGSVSTLKIQRTQQEDSAVYLCASSLAIPDWTGLTEAFFGQGTRLTVV.

This clonotype was counted a few times. This sequence joins TRBV29-1 and TRBJ1-1; no clear D gene. CDR3 length equals 12 residues. Per the germline V gene, CDR1 is SQVTM and CDR2 is ANQGSEA. The V gene lost 1 base and the J gene lost 2 bases, with 5 bases spanning the gap. CDR3 amino acids: CSVEVVNTEAFF. CDR3 coding DNA: TGCAGCGTTGAAGTCGTTAACACTGAAGCTTTCTTT.

This clonotype showed up just once. This chain links TRBV6-6 with TRBJ2-7; tentative D call: TRBD2 (5 bases). The CDR3 runs 12 residues. With 7 bases removed from V and 3 bases from J, the gap between germline ends came to 10 bases. Germline CDR1 reads MNHNY; CDR2 reads SVGAGI (reference sequence). The CDR3: CASTSGRYEQYF. DNA of the CDR3: TGTGCCAGCACCAGCGGACGCTACGAGCAGTACTTC.

V gene TRBV12-3 or TRBV12-4 combines with J gene TRBJ1-2, with TRBD1 matching over 8 bases. CDR3 size: 14 residues. The junction had 10 bases not matched to a gene; V was cut back by 6 bases and J by 7 bases. CDR3 residues: CASSLLTGAGGYTF. CDR3 DNA: TGTGCCAGCAGCCTATTGACAGGGGCGGGTGGCTACACCTTC.

This rearrangement joins TRBV12-3 or TRBV12-4 to TRBJ2-3; D ambiguous. V dropped 3 bases and J dropped 1 base, with 14 bases sitting between them. The CDR3 runs 16 residues. The CDR3: CASSFLSYGGTDTQYF. The CDR3 DNA reads as TGTGCCAGCAGTTTCTTGTCGTATGGTGGCACAGATACGCAGTATTTT.

V is TRBV7-2 and J is TRBJ2-3, with D maybe TRBD2 (7 bases). V was cut by 5 bases and J by 5 bases, with 20 bases left in between. This CDR3 comprises 16 residues. Germline assignment: CDR1 SGHTA and CDR2 FQGNSA. CDR3 nucleotides: TGTGCCAGCAGCCGACGGGGAGGGGGGGCTGGAGATACGCAGTATTTT. It yields the protein CASSRRGGGAGDTQYF.

The CDR3 loop reads CSARADSARYYEQYF. As DNA, the CDR3 is TGCAGTGCTAGAGCCGACAGCGCCCGATACTACGAGCAGTACTTC. The chain joins TRBV20-1 to TRBJ2-7, with D possibly being TRBD1 (5 bases). Trimming left V 1 base short and J 3 bases short, with 16 bases between. From germline, CDR1 is DFQATT and CDR2 SNEGSKA (reference sequence). The CDR3 has 15 residues.

The chain links TRBV10-3 to TRBJ1-1, with D unclear. Trimming removed 6 bases at V and 6 bases at J, with 23 bases between. The CDR3 length is 16 residues. Germline values: CDR1 ENHRY, CDR2 SYGVKD. The CDR3 protein is CAISQSRDRSNAEAFF. For the CDR3, the DNA is TGTGCCATCAGCCAATCCCGGGATAGGTCAAATGCTGAAGCTTTCTTT.

This clonotype was found a few times. The chain links TRBV6-1 to TRBJ2-5, with D unresolved. Germline V gives CDR1 MNHNS, CDR2 SASEGT. This CDR3 contains 13 residues. Trimming took off 6 bases at V and 5 bases at J, with 13 bases between the two ends. CDR3 nucleotide sequence: TGTGCCAGCAGGCAGGTGGCTGTCGAGACCCAGTACTTC. Protein product: CASRQVAVETQYF.

The gene calls are TRBV12-3 or TRBV12-4 and TRBJ2-6, with D unresolved. V dropped 5 bases and J dropped 0 bases, with 11 bases sitting between them. The CDR3 consists of 16 residues. DNA for the CDR3: TGTGCCAGCAGTCTCGGACGGATCTCTGGGGCCAACGTCCTGACTTTC. Protein: CASSLGRISGANVLTF.

The chain employs TRBV7-2 and TRBJ2-7; D unclear. Germline values: CDR1 SGHTA, CDR2 FQGNSA. The CDR3 runs 14 residues. Trimming took off 1 base at V and 2 bases at J, with 9 bases between the two ends. The DNA for the CDR3 is TGTGCCAGCAGCTTAGTCGCGCTTACCTACGAGCAGTACTTC. Translated: CASSLVALTYEQYF.

V usage is TRBV5-1 and J usage is TRBJ2-1, with 7 bases aligning to TRBD2. Germline V gene sequence: CDR1 SGHRS, CDR2 YFSETQ. This CDR3 has 15 amino acids. V was pared by 4 bases and J by 4 bases, with 8 bases of the junction left unmatched. The CDR3 coding sequence is TGCGCCAGCAGCACTACGGACGGGGGGTACAATGAGCAGTTCTTC. This sequence encodes CASSTTDGGYNEQFF.

The rearrangement joins TRBV20-1 to TRBJ1-1; D remains unclear. Per germline, CDR1 DFQATT and CDR2 SNEGSKA (reference sequence). The CDR3 consists of 13 residues. V dropped 6 bases and J dropped 3 bases, with 14 bases sitting between them. CDR3 protein: CSAPGPRDTEAFF. In DNA form, the CDR3 reads TGCAGTGCCCCGGGCCCGAGGGACACTGAAGCTTTCTTT.

The rearrangement links TRBV3-1 to TRBJ2-3; D possibly matches TRBD1 or TRBD2 (6 bases each). This CDR3 spans 13 amino acids. Per germline, CDR1 LGHDT and CDR2 YNNKEL (reference sequence). The V and J ends lost 7 bases and 3 bases respectively, with 11 bases between them. CDR3 protein: CASTSGATDTQYF. In nucleotides, the CDR3 is TGTGCCAGCACGTCGGGGGCAACAGATACGCAGTATTTT.

The chain employs TRBV12-3 or TRBV12-4 and TRBJ2-2; D is unclear. V was cut by 0 bases and J by 0 bases, with 8 bases left in between. There are 16 residues in the CDR3. CDR3 in amino acids: CASSLATSANTGELFF. Written as DNA, the CDR3 is TGTGCCAGCAGTTTAGCGACTTCTGCGAACACCGGGGAGCTGTTTTTT.

This clonotype was detected a few times. The chain combines TRBV6-1 with TRBJ2-3; D remains ambiguous. Germline V gene lookup returns CDR1 MNHNS and CDR2 SASEGT. The CDR3 extends over 14 amino acids. Trimming cost V 6 bases and J 1 base, with 11 bases left between them. CDR3 nucleotides: TGTGCCAGCAGCCTTTACGGCCGCACAGATACGCAGTATTTT. Its protein product is CASSLYGRTDTQYF.

This clonotype occurred many times. V and J are TRBV12-3 or TRBV12-4 and TRBJ1-6; D is possibly TRBD1 (5 bases). CDR3 length equals 14 residues. V was trimmed by 10 bases and J by 4 bases, leaving 14 bases between them. CDR3 in amino acids: CATADSQYNSPLHF. CDR3 coding DNA: TGTGCCACCGCAGACAGTCAGTATAATTCACCCCTCCACTTT.

With regard to this clonotype: An end of the junction differs from the germline gene, which may be a read error. The rearrangement links TRBV20-1 to TRBJ2-1; D ambiguous. The CDR3 has 9 amino acids. Per germline, CDR1 DFQATT and CDR2 SNEGSKA (reference sequence). CDR3 in DNA: TGCAGTGCTAGAGATGGGGTAATCTTC. Translated, it gives CSARDGVIF.

In this sample, this clonotype turned up a few times. The chain uses TRBV5-6 and TRBJ2-2; the match to TRBD1 covers 8 bases. Germline assignment: CDR1 SGHDT and CDR2 YYEEEE. The length of the CDR3 is 16 residues. With V trimmed by 0 bases and J by 7 bases, 8 bases remained unmatched. CDR3 in DNA: TGTGCCAGCAGCTTGGCCAGGGCAGGGGGCCTCGGGGAGCTGTTTTTT. Translating gives CASSLARAGGLGELFF.